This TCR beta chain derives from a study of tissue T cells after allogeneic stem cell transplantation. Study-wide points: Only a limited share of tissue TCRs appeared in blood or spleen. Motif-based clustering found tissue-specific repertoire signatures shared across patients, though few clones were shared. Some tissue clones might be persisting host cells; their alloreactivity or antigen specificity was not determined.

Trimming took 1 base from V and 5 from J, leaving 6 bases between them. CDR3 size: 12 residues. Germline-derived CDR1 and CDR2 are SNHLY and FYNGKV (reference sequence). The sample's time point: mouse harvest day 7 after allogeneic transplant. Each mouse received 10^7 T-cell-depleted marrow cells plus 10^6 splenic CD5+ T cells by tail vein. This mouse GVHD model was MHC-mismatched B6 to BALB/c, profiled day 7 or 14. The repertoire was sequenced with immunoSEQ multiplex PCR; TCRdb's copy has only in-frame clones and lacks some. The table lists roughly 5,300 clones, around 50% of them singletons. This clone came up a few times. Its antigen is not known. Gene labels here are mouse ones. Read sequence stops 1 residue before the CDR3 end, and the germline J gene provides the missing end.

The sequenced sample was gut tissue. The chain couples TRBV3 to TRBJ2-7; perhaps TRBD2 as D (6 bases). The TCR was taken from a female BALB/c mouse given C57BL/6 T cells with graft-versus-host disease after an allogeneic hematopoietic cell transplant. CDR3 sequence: CASSLGGDEQYF. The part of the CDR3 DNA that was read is TGTGCCAGCAGCTTAGGGGGGGATGAACAGTAC.